The 16 T cell receptor beta chains reported below all come from one sample, sequenced in a study of blood T cell repertoires in COVID-19. Sequencing used immunoSEQ multiplex PCR; TCRdb keeps in-frame clones, though not all of them. The sample has 200,000 to 300,000 clones; more than 80% are singletons. Sequencing used peripheral blood. Source of these receptors: a woman of 80 years or more with COVID-19, enrolled during active disease.

The table lists this clone with a count of one. The J gene is TRBJ2-2, the V gene TRBV4-1; D may be TRBD1 (5 bases). Trimming pared 3 bases from V and 7 bases from J, leaving 18 bases between. This CDR3 comprises 16 residues. Germline V gives CDR1 MGHRA, CDR2 YSYEKL. The CDR3 DNA reads TGCGCCAGCAGCCAGGCAGAGGTCCAAAGGGGCGGGGAGCTGTTTTTT. Its protein product is CASSQAEVQRGGELFF.

This clone was observed many times. The chain employs TRBV21-1 and TRBJ1-1; TRBD1 is the table's D call and was not checked against the DNA. TRBV21-1 is given as a pseudogene. The CDR3 extends over 24 amino acids. This chain's CDR3 is CASSKVGQEAWGQEALKRGTEAFF. The CDR3 bases are TGTGCCAGCAGCAAAGTGGGACAGGAGGCTTGGGGACAGGAGGCTTTAAAACGTGGCACTGAAGCTTTCTTT.

This clone occurred a few times. This chain joins TRBV5-1 and TRBJ2-3; 10 nucleotides match TRBD2. V lost 4 bases to trimming and J lost 2 bases; unmatched junction nucleotides: 4. The CDR3 is made up of 15 amino acids. Germline CDR1 is SGHRS and CDR2 is YFSETQ. CDR3 DNA: TGCGCCAGCAGCGACGGGACTAGCGACACAGATACGCAGTATTTT. Its translation is CASSDGTSDTDTQYF.

This sequence joins TRBV20-1 and TRBJ2-7, with D possibly matching TRBD2 (7 bases). This CDR3 is built from 14 residues. Germline-derived CDR1 and CDR2 are DFQATT and SNEGSKA (reference sequence). The ends were cut back, 3 bases at V and 5 bases at J, with 17 bases in the middle. CDR3 DNA sequence: TGCAGTGCTAGTTGGCCCGGGGGGACACACGAGCAGTACTTC. Translated, it gives CSASWPGGTHEQYF.

This clone was detected a few times. The CDR3 reads CSVDRGGGEKLFF. The CDR3 DNA reads TGCAGCGTTGATAGGGGGGGAGGGGAAAAACTGTTTTTT. The chain uses TRBV29-1 and TRBJ1-4, with D possibly being TRBD1 (6 bases). With 3 bases removed from V and 8 bases from J, the gap between germline ends came to 13 bases. The CDR3 runs to 13 residues. The germline V gene encodes CDR1 SQVTM and CDR2 ANQGSEA.

J is TRBJ1-5 and V is TRBV25-1, with 9 bases that match TRBD1. This CDR3 has 14 residues. V trimming: 10 bases; J trimming: 2 bases; junction bases outside the gene matches: 6. The germline V gene encodes CDR1 MGHDK and CDR2 SYGVNS. The CDR3 is CATGTGPGNQPQHF. The CDR3, as DNA: TGTGCCACCGGGACAGGGCCGGGCAATCAGCCCCAGCATTTT.

This clone was seen just once. The J gene is TRBJ1-1, the V gene TRBV6-2 or TRBV6-3; 8 bases line up with TRBD1. V was pared by 5 bases and J by 10 bases, with 12 bases of the junction left unmatched. Per germline, CDR1 MNHEY and CDR2 SVGEGT. This CDR3 has 14 amino acids. The DNA for the CDR3 is TGTGCCAGCAGTATGGGACAGGTTTTTTTTGGAGCTTTCTTT. Its protein is CASSMGQVFFGAFF.

The chain employs TRBV5-1 and TRBJ1-2; no clear D. Germline lookup yields CDR1 SGHRS and CDR2 YFSETQ. The CDR3 loop spans 12 amino acids. V was clipped by 6 bases and J by 4 bases, with 10 bases between them. CDR3 nucleotide sequence: TGCGCCAGCAATGATGGAGCCTATGGCTACACCTTC. Translated: CASNDGAYGYTF.

The V call is TRBV3-1 (or the pseudogene TRBV3-2), the J call TRBJ2-2; 7 nucleotides align to TRBD1. CDR1 is LGHDT, CDR2 YNNKEL, per germline (reference sequence). Trimming took 5 bases from V and 4 from J; bases not matched to a gene: 7. The CDR3 is made up of 15 amino acids. CDR3 in amino acids: CASSEQGLGTGELFF. The CDR3 region has the DNA TGTGCCAGCAGCGAACAGGGGTTGGGCACCGGGGAGCTGTTTTTT.

The chain combines TRBV7-9 with TRBJ2-3, with D perhaps TRBD2 (6 bases). The CDR3 runs 15 residues. Trimming took off 4 bases at V and 3 bases at J, with 14 bases between the two ends. Germline-derived CDR1 and CDR2 are SEHNR and FQNEAQ (reference sequence). CDR3 nucleotides: TGTGCCAGCAGCTCAGGGACTCCTTTAACAGATACGCAGTATTTT. It is translated as CASSSGTPLTDTQYF.

The CDR3 sequence is CASSKTGNTEAFF. The CDR3 region has the DNA TGTGCCAGCAGCAAAACTGGTAACACTGAAGCTTTCTTT. The rearrangement joins TRBV11-3 to TRBJ1-1; D call uncertain. The CDR3 is 13 residues long. V was trimmed by 5 bases and J by 2 bases, leaving 9 bases between them. Germline loops: CDR1 SGHNT, CDR2 YENEEA. The full variable domain, its missing parts supplied by reference TRBV11-3 and TRBJ1-1, is EAGVVQSPRYKIIEKKQPVAFWCNPISGHNTLYWYLQNLGQGPELLIRYENEEAVDDSQLPKDRFSAERLKGVDSTLKIQPAELGDSAVYLCASSKTGNTEAFFGQGTRLTVV.

This clone was recorded only once. The rearrangement joins TRBV7-2 to TRBJ2-1; TRBD2 agrees at 11 bases. V trimming: 6 bases; J trimming: 12 bases; junction bases outside the gene matches: 13. The CDR3 is 15 residues long. CDR1 SGHTA and CDR2 FQGNSA come from the germline V gene. For the CDR3, the DNA is TGTGCCAGCAGGACACTAGCGGGAGCCTCGGTAGGGCAGTTCTTC. Its protein product is CASRTLAGASVGQFF.

This chain links TRBV9 with TRBJ1-2, with D possibly TRBD1 on 6 matching bases. CDR3 length: 13 amino acids. The V end lost 4 bases, the J end lost 5 bases, and 12 bases lay between the germline ends. The germline CDR1 and CDR2 sequences are SGDLS and YYNGEE. The CDR3 protein is CASSPTGKYGYTF. CDR3 DNA sequence: TGTGCCAGCAGCCCCACAGGGAAGTATGGCTACACCTTC.

In this sample, this clone turned up once. The chain is built from TRBV7-9 and TRBJ1-5; no reliable D call. V lost 5 bases and J lost 7, with 6 bases in between. This CDR3 has 11 residues. Germline V CDR1 and CDR2: SEHNR, FQNEAQ (reference sequence). The chain's CDR3 is CASSLQQPQHF. For the CDR3, the DNA is TGTGCCAGCAGCCTACAGCAGCCCCAGCATTTT.

The chain joins TRBV10-2 to TRBJ1-6; maybe TRBD1 (6 bases). V lost 5 bases and J lost 7, with 15 bases in between. The germline gives CDR1 WSHSY, CDR2 SAAADI. This CDR3 comprises 15 residues. Written as DNA, the CDR3 is TGCGCCAGCAGTACACAGGGAAACGGAAATTCACCCCTCCACTTT. Translated: CASSTQGNGNSPLHF.

The chain combines TRBV6-5 with TRBJ1-3; D is unresolved. In germline, CDR1 is MNHEY, CDR2 SVGAGI. The CDR3 is 14 amino acids. V lost 5 bases and J 0 bases, leaving 8 bases between the germline ends. The CDR3 DNA follows: TGTGCCAGCAGTAGAACAGTCTCTGGAAACACCATATATTTT. Protein: CASSRTVSGNTIYF.